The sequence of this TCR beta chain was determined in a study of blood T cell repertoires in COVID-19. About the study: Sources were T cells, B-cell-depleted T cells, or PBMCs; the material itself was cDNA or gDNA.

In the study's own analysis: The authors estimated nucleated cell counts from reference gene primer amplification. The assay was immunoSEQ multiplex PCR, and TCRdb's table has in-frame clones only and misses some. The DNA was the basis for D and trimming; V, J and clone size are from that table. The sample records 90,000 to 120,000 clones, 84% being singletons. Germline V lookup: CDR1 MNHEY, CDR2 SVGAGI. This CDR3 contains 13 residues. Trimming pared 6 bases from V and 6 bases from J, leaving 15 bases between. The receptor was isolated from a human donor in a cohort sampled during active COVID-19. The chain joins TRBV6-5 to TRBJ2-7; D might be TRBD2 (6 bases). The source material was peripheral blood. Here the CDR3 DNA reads TGTGCCAGCAGCGTCGGGAGTCTTCTCGAGCAGTACGTC. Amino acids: CASSVGSLLEQYV.